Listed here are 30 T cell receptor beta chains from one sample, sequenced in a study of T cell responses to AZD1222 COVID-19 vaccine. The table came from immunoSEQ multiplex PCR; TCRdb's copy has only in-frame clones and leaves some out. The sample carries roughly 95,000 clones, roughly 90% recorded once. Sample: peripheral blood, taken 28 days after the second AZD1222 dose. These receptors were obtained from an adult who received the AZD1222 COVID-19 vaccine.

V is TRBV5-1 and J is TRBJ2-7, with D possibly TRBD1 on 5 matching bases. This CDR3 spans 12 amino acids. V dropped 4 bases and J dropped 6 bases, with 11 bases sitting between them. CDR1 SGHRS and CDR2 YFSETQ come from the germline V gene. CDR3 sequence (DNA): TGCGCCAGCAGCCCGGAAGGGGTCGAGCAGTACTTC. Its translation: CASSPEGVEQYF.

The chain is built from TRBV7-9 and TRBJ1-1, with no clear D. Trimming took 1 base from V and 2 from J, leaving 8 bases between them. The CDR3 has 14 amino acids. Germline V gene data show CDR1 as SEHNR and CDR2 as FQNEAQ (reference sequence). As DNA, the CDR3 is TGTGCCAGCAGCTTAGAAACTAGCAACACTGAAGCTTTCTTT. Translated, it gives CASSLETSNTEAFF.

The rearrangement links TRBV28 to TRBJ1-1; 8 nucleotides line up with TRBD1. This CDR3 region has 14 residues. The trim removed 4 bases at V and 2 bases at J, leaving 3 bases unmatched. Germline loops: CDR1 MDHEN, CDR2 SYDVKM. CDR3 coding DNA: TGTGCCAGCAGTTGGACAGGGCGAAACACTGAAGCTTTCTTT. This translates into CASSWTGRNTEAFF.

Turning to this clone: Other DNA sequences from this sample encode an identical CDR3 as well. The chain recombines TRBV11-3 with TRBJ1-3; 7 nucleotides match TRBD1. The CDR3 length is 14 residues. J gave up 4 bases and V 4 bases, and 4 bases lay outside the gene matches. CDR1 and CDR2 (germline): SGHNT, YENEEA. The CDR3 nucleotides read TGTGCCAGCAGCTCGCGGGACAGCGGAAACACCATATATTTT. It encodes CASSSRDSGNTIYF.

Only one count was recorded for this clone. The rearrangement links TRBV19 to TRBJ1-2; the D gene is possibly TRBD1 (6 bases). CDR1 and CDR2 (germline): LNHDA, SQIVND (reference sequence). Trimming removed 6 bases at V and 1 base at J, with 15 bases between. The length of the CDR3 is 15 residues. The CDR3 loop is CASSRGTPNNYGYTF. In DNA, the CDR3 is TGTGCCAGTAGCCGCGGGACACCGAATAACTATGGCTACACCTTC.

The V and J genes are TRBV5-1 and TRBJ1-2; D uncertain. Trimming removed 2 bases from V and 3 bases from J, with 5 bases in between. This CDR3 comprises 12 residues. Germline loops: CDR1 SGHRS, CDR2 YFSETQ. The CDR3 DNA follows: TGCGCCAGCAGCTTCGGGGACTATGGCTACACCTTC. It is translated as CASSFGDYGYTF.

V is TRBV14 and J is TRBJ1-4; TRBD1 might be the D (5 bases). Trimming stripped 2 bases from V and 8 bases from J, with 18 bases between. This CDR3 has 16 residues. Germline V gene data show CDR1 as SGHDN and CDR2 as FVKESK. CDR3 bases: TGTGCCAGCAGCCAACCACGCGGGACCCTTAGGGAAAAACTGTTTTTT. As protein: CASSQPRGTLREKLFF.

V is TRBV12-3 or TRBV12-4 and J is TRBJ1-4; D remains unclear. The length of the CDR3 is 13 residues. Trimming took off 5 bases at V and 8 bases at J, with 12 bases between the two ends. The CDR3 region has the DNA TGTGCCAGCAGTCTAAACCCTGGGGAAAAACTGTTTTTT. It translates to CASSLNPGEKLFF.

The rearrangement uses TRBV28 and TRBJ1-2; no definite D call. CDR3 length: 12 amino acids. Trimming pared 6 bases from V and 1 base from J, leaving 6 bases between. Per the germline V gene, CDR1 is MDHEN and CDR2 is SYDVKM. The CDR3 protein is CASRRGNYGYTF. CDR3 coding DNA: TGTGCCAGCAGGCGGGGTAACTATGGCTACACCTTC.

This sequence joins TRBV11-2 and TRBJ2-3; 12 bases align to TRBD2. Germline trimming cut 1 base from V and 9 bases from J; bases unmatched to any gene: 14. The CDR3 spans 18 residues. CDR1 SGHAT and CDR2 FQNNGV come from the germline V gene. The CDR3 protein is CASSLGGTSGPKGKTQYF. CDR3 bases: TGTGCCAGCAGCTTAGGAGGGACTAGCGGGCCCAAAGGAAAAACGCAGTATTTT.

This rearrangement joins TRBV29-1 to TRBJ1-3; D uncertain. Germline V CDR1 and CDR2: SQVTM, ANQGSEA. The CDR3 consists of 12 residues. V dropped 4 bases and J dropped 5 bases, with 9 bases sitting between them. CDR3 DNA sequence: TGCAGCGTTGTGGACGGCCGAAACACCATATATTTT. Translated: CSVVDGRNTIYF.

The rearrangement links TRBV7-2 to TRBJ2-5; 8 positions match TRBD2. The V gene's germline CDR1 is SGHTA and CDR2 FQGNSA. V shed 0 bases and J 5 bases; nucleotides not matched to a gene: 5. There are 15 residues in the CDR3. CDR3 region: CASSLAVGGAETQYF. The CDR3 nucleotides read TGTGCCAGCAGCTTAGCTGTCGGGGGGGCGGAGACCCAGTACTTC.

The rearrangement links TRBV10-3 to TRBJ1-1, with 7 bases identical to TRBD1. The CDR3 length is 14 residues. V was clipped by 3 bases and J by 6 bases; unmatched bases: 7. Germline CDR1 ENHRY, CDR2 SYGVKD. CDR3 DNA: TGTGCCATCAGTGACGGCAGGGGGGTTGCTGAAGCTTTCTTT. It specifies CAISDGRGVAEAFF.

CDR3 DNA sequence: TGTGCCAGCAGCTCTACAGGGTTAACTGAAGCTTTCTTT. Translating it yields CASSSTGLTEAFF. The rearrangement uses TRBV7-6 and TRBJ1-1; tentative D call: TRBD1 (6 bases). Trimming cost V 4 bases and J 5 bases, with 11 bases left between them. This CDR3 spans 13 amino acids. CDR1 and CDR2 from the germline V gene are SGHVS and FNYEAQ.

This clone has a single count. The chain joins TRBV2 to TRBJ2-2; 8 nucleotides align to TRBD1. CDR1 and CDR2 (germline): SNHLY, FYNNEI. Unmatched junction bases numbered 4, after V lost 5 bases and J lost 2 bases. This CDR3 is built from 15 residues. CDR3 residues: CASSKDRVNTGELFF. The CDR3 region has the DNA TGTGCCAGCAGTAAGGACAGGGTTAACACCGGGGAGCTGTTTTTT.

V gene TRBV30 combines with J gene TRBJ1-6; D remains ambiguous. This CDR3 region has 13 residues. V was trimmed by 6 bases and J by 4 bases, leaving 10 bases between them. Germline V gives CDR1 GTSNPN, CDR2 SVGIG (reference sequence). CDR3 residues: CACGPAYNSPLHF. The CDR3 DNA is TGTGCCTGCGGACCTGCTTATAATTCACCCCTCCACTTT.

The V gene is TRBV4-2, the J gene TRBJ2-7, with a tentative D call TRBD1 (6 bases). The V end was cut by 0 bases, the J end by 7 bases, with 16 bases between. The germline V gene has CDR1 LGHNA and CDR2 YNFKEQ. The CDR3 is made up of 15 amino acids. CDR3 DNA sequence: TGTGCCAGCAGCCAAGAGTCCCGGACAGTGGAGGAGCAGTACTTC. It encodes CASSQESRTVEEQYF.

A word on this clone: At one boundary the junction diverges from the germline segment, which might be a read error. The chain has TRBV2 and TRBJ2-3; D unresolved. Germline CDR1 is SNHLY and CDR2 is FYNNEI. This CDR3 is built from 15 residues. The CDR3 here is CASSQRTVHTDMQYF. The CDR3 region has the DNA TGTGCCAGCAGTCAACGGACGGTTCACACAGATATGCAGTATTTT.

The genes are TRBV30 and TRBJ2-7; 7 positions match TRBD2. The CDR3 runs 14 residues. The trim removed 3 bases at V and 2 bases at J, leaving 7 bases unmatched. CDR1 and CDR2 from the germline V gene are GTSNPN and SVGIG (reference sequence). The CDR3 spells CAWSIGGWTYEQYF. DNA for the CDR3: TGTGCCTGGAGCATCGGGGGGTGGACCTACGAGCAGTACTTC.

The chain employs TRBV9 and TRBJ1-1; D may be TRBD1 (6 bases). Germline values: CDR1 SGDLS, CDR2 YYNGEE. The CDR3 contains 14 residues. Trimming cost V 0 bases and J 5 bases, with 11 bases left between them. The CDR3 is CASSVVGGETEAFF. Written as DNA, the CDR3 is TGTGCCAGCAGCGTAGTAGGGGGGGAGACTGAAGCTTTCTTT.

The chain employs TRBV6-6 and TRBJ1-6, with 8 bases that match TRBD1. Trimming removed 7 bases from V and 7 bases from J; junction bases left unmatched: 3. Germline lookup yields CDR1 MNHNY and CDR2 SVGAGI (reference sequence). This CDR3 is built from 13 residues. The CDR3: CASNTGGNSPLHF. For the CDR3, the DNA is TGTGCCAGCAACACAGGGGGGAATTCACCCCTCCACTTT.

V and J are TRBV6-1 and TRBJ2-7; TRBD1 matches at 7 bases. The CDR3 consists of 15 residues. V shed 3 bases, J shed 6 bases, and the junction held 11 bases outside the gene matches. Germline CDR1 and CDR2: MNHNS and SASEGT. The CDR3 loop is CASSDVRGPGIEQYF. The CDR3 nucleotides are TGTGCCAGCAGTGATGTGAGGGGGCCAGGAATCGAGCAGTACTTC.

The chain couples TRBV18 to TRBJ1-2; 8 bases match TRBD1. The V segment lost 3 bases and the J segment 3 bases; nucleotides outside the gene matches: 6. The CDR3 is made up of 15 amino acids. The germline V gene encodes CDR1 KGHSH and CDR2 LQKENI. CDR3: CASSPGTGRDYGYTF. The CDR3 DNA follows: TGTGCCAGCTCACCCGGGACAGGCCGCGACTATGGCTACACCTTC.

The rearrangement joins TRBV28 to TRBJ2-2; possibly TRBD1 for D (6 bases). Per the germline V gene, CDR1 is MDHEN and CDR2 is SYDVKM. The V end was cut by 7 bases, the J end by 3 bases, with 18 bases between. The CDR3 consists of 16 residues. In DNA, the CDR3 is TGTGCCAGCACTTCCACACAGGGAAAGGACACCGGGGAGCTGTTTTTT. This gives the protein CASTSTQGKDTGELFF.

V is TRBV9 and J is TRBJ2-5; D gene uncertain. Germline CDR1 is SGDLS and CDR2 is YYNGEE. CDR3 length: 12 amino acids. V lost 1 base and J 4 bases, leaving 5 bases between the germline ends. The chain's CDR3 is CASSVNGETQYF. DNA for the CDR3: TGTGCCAGCAGCGTAAATGGAGAGACCCAGTACTTC.

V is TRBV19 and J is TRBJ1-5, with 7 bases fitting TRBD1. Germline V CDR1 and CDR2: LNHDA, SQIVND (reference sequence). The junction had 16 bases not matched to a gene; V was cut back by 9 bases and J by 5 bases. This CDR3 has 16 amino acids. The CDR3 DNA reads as TGTGCCAGCCCCTGGACAGGTGAGGACCGCGATCAGCCCCAGCATTTT. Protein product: CASPWTGEDRDQPQHF.

CDR3 sequence reads: CASSDQGEGANEKLFF. The CDR3 region has the DNA TGTGCCAGCAGTGACCAGGGGGAGGGAGCTAATGAAAAACTGTTTTTT. The chain links TRBV2 to TRBJ1-4, with 7 bases aligning to TRBD1. J gave up 3 bases and V 3 bases, and 7 bases lay outside the gene matches. The CDR3 loop spans 16 amino acids. Germline values: CDR1 SNHLY, CDR2 FYNNEI.

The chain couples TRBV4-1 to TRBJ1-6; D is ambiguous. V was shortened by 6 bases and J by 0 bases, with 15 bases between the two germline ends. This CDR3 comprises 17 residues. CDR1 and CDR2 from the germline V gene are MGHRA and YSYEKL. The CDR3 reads CASSQNSRSSYNSPLHF. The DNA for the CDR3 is TGCGCCAGCAGTCAGAATTCCCGAAGCTCCTATAATTCACCCCTCCACTTT.

Here the CDR3 DNA reads TGTGCCAGCAGCTTTACGGGAGCGCGGATAACCGGGGAGCTGTTTTTT. Protein product: CASSFTGARITGELFF. The chain couples TRBV5-6 to TRBJ2-2; D possibly corresponds to TRBD2 (6 bases). In germline, CDR1 is SGHDT, CDR2 YYEEEE. CDR3 length: 16 amino acids. V was shortened by 2 bases and J by 5 bases, with 16 bases between the two germline ends.

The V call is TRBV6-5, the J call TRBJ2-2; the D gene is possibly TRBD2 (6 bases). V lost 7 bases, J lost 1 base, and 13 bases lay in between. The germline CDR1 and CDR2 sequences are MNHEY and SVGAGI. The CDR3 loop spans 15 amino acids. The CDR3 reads CASTTNGGNTGELFF. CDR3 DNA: TGTGCCAGCACCACCAACGGGGGGAACACCGGGGAGCTGTTTTTT.